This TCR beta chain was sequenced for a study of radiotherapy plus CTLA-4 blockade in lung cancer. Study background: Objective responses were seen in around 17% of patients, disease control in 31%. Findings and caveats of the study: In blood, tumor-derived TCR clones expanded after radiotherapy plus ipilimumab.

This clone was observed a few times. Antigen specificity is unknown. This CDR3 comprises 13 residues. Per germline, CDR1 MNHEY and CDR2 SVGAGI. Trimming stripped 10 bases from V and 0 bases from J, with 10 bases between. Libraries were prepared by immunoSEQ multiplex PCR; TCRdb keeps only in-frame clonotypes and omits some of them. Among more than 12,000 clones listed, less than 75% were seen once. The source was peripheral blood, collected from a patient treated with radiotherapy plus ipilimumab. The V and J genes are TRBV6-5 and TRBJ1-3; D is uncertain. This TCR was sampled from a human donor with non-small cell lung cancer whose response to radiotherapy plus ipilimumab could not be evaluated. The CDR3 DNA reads TGTGCCACTTCCGTTAGCTCTGGAAACACCATATATTTT. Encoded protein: CATSVSSGNTIYF.